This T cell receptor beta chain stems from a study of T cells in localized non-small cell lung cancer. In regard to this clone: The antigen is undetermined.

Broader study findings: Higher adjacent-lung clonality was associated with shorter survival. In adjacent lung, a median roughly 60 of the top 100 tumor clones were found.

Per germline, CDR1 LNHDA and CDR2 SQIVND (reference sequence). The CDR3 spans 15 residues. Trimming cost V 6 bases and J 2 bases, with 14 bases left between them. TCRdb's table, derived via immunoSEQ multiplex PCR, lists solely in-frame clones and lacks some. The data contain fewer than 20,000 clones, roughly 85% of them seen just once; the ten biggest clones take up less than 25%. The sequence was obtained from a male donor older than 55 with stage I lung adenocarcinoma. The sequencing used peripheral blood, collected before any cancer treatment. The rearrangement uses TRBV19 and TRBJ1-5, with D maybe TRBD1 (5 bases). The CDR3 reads CASRSQGGGNQPQHF. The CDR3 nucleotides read TGTGCCAGTAGATCCCAGGGCGGGGGCAATCAGCCCCAGCATTTT.